The next 11 T cell receptor beta chains were all read from a single sample in a study of blood T cell repertoires in COVID-19. The method was immunoSEQ multiplex PCR; TCRdb's version includes in-frame clones alone and lacks a portion of them. In the table there are some 240,000 clones, around 84% of which are singletons. Sequenced input: PBMCs or T cells enriched from blood (not recorded which). The source of these receptors is a man aged 30-40 years with acute COVID-19.

J is TRBJ2-4 and V is TRBV7-3; weak D call: TRBD2 (6 bases). This CDR3 has 18 residues. V was trimmed by 5 bases and J by 3 bases, leaving 23 bases between them. The germline CDR1 and CDR2 sequences are SGHTA and FQGTGA. CDR3 nucleotides: TGTGCCAGCAGCCTGACATCTGGATTAGTGGGAGGCAAAAACATTCAGTACTTC. This codes for CASSLTSGLVGGKNIQYF.

V gene TRBV11-2 combines with J gene TRBJ1-5; D remains unclear. Germline loops: CDR1 SGHAT, CDR2 FQNNGV. The CDR3 spans 14 residues. Trimming cost V 0 bases and J 9 bases, with 12 bases left between them. The CDR3 DNA sequence: TGTGCCAGCAGCTTAGATCAAGCAGGCCCGCCCCAGCATTTT. This encodes CASSLDQAGPPQHF.

The chain joins TRBV5-8 to TRBJ1-4, with 9 bases fitting TRBD1. The CDR3 spans 20 residues. J lost 8 bases, V lost 1 base, and 21 bases had no gene match. Germline V lookup: CDR1 SGHTS, CDR2 YDEGEE. CDR3 protein: CASSLTGQGNGRRTGEKLFF. Here the CDR3 DNA reads TGTGCCAGCAGCTTGACCGGACAGGGGAACGGTAGGAGGACAGGGGAAAAACTGTTTTTT. The full variable domain, completed using reference TRBV5-8 and TRBJ1-4, is EAGVTQSPTHLIKTRGQQATLRCSPISGHTSVYWYQQALGLGLQFLLWYDEGEERNRGNFPPRFSGRQFPNYSSELNVNALELEDSALYLCASSLTGQGNGRRTGEKLFFGSGTQLSVL.

This chain uses TRBV11-2 with TRBJ1-4; D call uncertain. This CDR3 is built from 14 residues. The V gene lost 3 bases and the J gene lost 8 bases, with 13 bases spanning the gap. CDR1 and CDR2 (germline): SGHAT, FQNNGV. The CDR3 here is CASSLLITDEKLFF. Here the CDR3 DNA reads TGTGCCAGCAGCTTGCTCATAACAGACGAAAAACTGTTTTTT. Full variable domain (outside the CDR3, taken from reference TRBV11-2 and TRBJ1-4): EAGVAQSPRYKIIEKRQSVAFWCNPISGHATLYWYQQILGQGPKLLIQFQNNGVVDDSQLPKDRFSAERLKGVDSTLKIQPAKLEDSAVYLCASSLLITDEKLFFGSGTQLSVL.

This chain uses TRBV6-5 with TRBJ1-6; the match to TRBD1 covers 8 bases. The J segment lost 7 bases and the V segment lost 5 bases, leaving 7 bases of the junction unmatched. Germline CDR1 reads MNHEY; CDR2 reads SVGAGI. This CDR3 has 15 amino acids. The CDR3 DNA is TGTGCCAGCAGTCCCCCGACAGGGGTGAATTCACCCCTCCACTTT. Its translation: CASSPPTGVNSPLHF.

Many counts were recorded for this clone. The same CDR3 arises from other DNA sequences in this sample as well. The chain uses TRBV19 and TRBJ1-2; TRBD1 agrees at 11 bases. The germline CDR1 and CDR2 sequences are LNHDA and SQIVND (reference sequence). The CDR3 totals 14 residues. The V segment lost 5 bases and the J segment 5 bases; nucleotides outside the gene matches: 4. The CDR3 protein is CASSPGTGGYGYTF. CDR3 bases: TGTGCCAGTAGTCCCGGGACAGGGGGGTATGGCTACACCTTC.

To note about this clone: The junction and the germline gene differ at one end; a read error may be behind it. The rearrangement joins TRBV5-1 to TRBJ1-1, with 8 bases that match TRBD1. The CDR3 is 16 amino acids. Germline lookup yields CDR1 SGHRS and CDR2 YFSETQ. The DNA for the CDR3 is TGTGCCAGCAGCTTGGGGACAGGCGTTATGAACACTGAAGCTTTCTTT. The encoded protein is CASSLGTGVMNTEAFF.

The rearrangement uses TRBV19 and TRBJ1-2, with D perhaps matching TRBD1 (5 bases). This CDR3 is 15 amino acids long. V gave up 3 bases and J gave up 5 bases, with 16 bases separating them. The V gene's germline CDR1 is LNHDA and CDR2 SQIVND (reference sequence). CDR3 residues: CASSMPGEGPYGYTF. CDR3 in DNA: TGTGCCAGTAGTATGCCGGGGGAAGGACCATATGGCTACACCTTC.

Concerning this clone: One junction end does not reproduce the germline sequence, and a read error may be involved. The chain is built from TRBV5-1 and TRBJ2-3, with a possible D match to TRBD2 (6 bases). CDR3 size: 15 residues. Germline CDR1 reads SGHRS; CDR2 reads YFSETQ. The DNA of the CDR3 is TGTGCCAGCAGCTTGCGGGAATTGGGCACAGATACGCAGTATTTT. It encodes CASSLRELGTDTQYF.

The V gene is TRBV6-4, the J gene TRBJ1-5; unclear D gene. Germline-derived CDR1 and CDR2 are MRHNA and SNTAGT. This CDR3 region has 13 residues. Trimming pared 5 bases from V and 5 bases from J, leaving 10 bases between. CDR3 coding DNA: TGTGCCAGCAGTATCTCAGGCGATCAGCCCCAGCATTTT. Its translation is CASSISGDQPQHF.

CDR3 region: CASSLRQGANTEAFF. CDR3 nucleotide sequence: TGTGCCAGCAGCTTACGGCAGGGGGCAAACACTGAAGCTTTCTTT. The V call is TRBV11-1, the J call TRBJ1-1; 8 nucleotides align to TRBD1. Germline V gene sequence: CDR1 SGHAT, CDR2 FQDESV (reference sequence). This CDR3 contains 15 residues. Trimming took 2 bases from V and 2 from J; bases not matched to a gene: 4.